This T cell receptor (beta chain) was sequenced during a study of vaccination and CD4 T cells after COVID-19. From germline, CDR1 is MNHNS and CDR2 SASEGT. The CDR3 is 15 residues long. V shed 10 bases and J 3 bases; nucleotides not matched to a gene: 10. A remark on this clonotype: The antigen remains undetermined.

An Oncomine TCR Beta short-read assay was used to sequence the DNA from cultured CD4+ T cells. TCRdb re-analysed the PCR reads in MiXCR, keeping a single row per CDR3 protein. The table shows 20,000 to 25,000 distinct CDR3 sequences, with approximately 60% occurring only once. As to treatment: approximately nine-day PBMC culture with coronavirus spike peptide pools or control peptides (ViraFEST assay). Each well held under 2.5 million PBMCs in IL-2 (around 10 IU/ml) medium with about 10 ug/ml peptide pools. The chain couples TRBV6-1 to TRBJ2-2; the match to TRBD2 covers 8 bases. The sequence derives from a human donor who had recovered from COVID-19. The sample consisted of CD4+ T cells from blood, cultured in vitro. Here the CDR3 DNA reads TGTGCCATCGCTCCACGGCGGGGGGACACCGGGGAGCTGTTTTTT. It codes for CAIAPRRGDTGELFF.